The rows below give T cell receptor beta chains drawn from one sample of a study of neurological immune-mediated disorders. Each CDR3 protein gets one entry after TCRdb re-called the 5' RACE reads with MiXCR. The table lists around 49,000 distinct CDR3 sequences, roughly 14% of them singletons. The sample taken for sequencing was PBMCs. The receptors stem from a male donor with HTLV-1-associated myelopathy (HAM/TSP). CDR3s include the opening cysteine and the closing phenylalanine or tryptophan. The D gene is left open where the match is weak.

NA	TRBV7-2	TRBJ1-5	CASSLEVGRAGTSGSHF
NA	TRBV19	TRBJ1-1	CASSIDRGENTEAFF
NA	TRBV7-8	TRBJ1-2	CASSRGRRNDGYSF
TRBD1	TRBV7-2	TRBJ2-5	CASSTWTGAETQYF
TRBD2	TRBV5-1	TRBJ2-5	CASRLSPTSGGYLVSETQYF
NA	TRBV5-1	TRBJ1-2	CASTLGGTYGYTF
TRBD1	TRBV20-1	TRBJ1-1	CSIGQGGENTEAFF
NA	TRBV5-6	TRBJ2-7	CASQEGVRTSGQYF
TRBD1	TRBV5-1	TRBJ1-2	CASSLTGADWRGYTF
NA	TRBV9	TRBJ2-3	CASSGEHGRGTDTQYF
TRBD2	TRBV20-1	TRBJ2-5	CSAAGTSGGGETQYF
NA	TRBV7-9	TRBJ1-6	CASSLVRAGHSPLHF
NA	TRBV20-1	TRBJ1-2	CSARDQGSGYTF
NA	TRBV5-1	TRBJ1-2	CASSLGLNGGYTF
NA	TRBV7-7	TRBJ2-3	CASSSQLAADTQYF
NA	TRBV7-2	TRBJ1-5	CASSLDRAGPQHF
NA	TRBV19	TRBJ1-5	CASSSKGDTTQHF
NA	TRBV12-3/TRBV12-4	TRBJ2-7	CASSWPGPSSYEQYF
NA	TRBV5-1	TRBJ2-5	CASSPLTDRETQYF
NA	TRBV5-1	TRBJ2-7	CASSLGSNNEQYF